These 30 T cell receptor beta chains came from one sample sequenced in a study of blood T cell repertoires in COVID-19. Using immunoSEQ multiplex PCR, the repertoire was profiled, and TCRdb retains in-frame clones only, with some absent. Here the sample spans about 59,000 clones, over 70% being singletons. The sample was peripheral blood. These TCRs come from a woman aged 45-65 years with active or convalescent COVID-19.

The V and J genes are TRBV6-2 or TRBV6-3 and TRBJ1-2; no firm D call. V was clipped by 6 bases and J by 4 bases, with 15 bases between them. The CDR3 is 14 residues long. Germline CDR1 is MNHEY and CDR2 is SVGEGT. Written as DNA, the CDR3 is TGTGCCAGCAGCTGGCGGAGCAGATCCTATGGCTACACCTTC. Encoded protein: CASSWRSRSYGYTF.

This chain joins TRBV28 and TRBJ1-1; 7 bases line up with TRBD1. The ends lost 5 bases at V and 1 base at J; junction bases unmatched: 13. Germline-derived CDR1 and CDR2 are MDHEN and SYDVKM. The CDR3 is 17 residues long. As DNA, the CDR3 is TGTGCCAGCAGTACCCCAAGGACAGGAAAAAGGAACACTGAAGCTTTCTTT. This sequence encodes CASSTPRTGKRNTEAFF.

The chain has TRBV19 and TRBJ1-1; D is perhaps TRBD1 (5 bases). The V gene lost 3 bases and the J gene lost 3 bases, with 8 bases spanning the gap. The length of the CDR3 is 13 residues. CDR1 LNHDA and CDR2 SQIVND come from the germline V gene (reference sequence). CDR3 region: CASSIFRDTEAFF. The CDR3 nucleotides read TGTGCCAGTAGTATCTTCAGGGACACTGAAGCTTTCTTT.

The genes are TRBV18 and TRBJ2-7, with 11 bases fitting TRBD2. Trimming at V came to 3 bases and at J to 3 bases, leaving 7 bases not matched to a gene. The CDR3 length is 16 residues. Germline CDR1 KGHSH, CDR2 LQKENI. This chain's CDR3 is CASSPTLAGADYEQYF. The CDR3 nucleotides read TGTGCCAGCTCACCCACACTAGCGGGAGCTGACTACGAGCAGTACTTC.

The chain recombines TRBV6-6 with TRBJ1-1; 8 positions match TRBD1. Germline V gene lookup returns CDR1 MNHNY and CDR2 SVGAGI (reference sequence). V trimming: 4 bases; J trimming: 5 bases; junction bases outside the gene matches: 12. The CDR3 extends over 16 amino acids. The CDR3 DNA follows: TGTGCCAGCAGTTCCCAGGGGGCCACCGGAGGGACTGAAGCTTTCTTT. It yields the protein CASSSQGATGGTEAFF.

The chain links TRBV12-3 or TRBV12-4 to TRBJ1-2; D call uncertain. The CDR3 is 13 residues long. The V and J ends lost 1 base and 2 bases respectively, with 5 bases between them. The CDR3 DNA sequence: TGTGCCAGCAGTTTAGGGGAGAACTATGGCTACACCTTC. As protein: CASSLGENYGYTF.

J is TRBJ1-1 and V is TRBV4-1; D perhaps matches TRBD1 (6 bases). V lost 0 bases and J 0 bases, leaving 11 bases between the germline ends. The CDR3 covers 16 residues. The germline V gene encodes CDR1 MGHRA and CDR2 YSYEKL. The CDR3 protein is CASSQDETGVNTEAFF. For the CDR3, the DNA is TGCGCCAGCAGCCAAGATGAGACAGGAGTGAACACTGAAGCTTTCTTT.

J is TRBJ2-5 and V is TRBV5-4; D is possibly TRBD1 (6 bases). The length of the CDR3 is 13 residues. The germline CDR1 and CDR2 sequences are SGHNT and YYREEE (reference sequence). V lost 4 bases, J lost 1 base, and 8 bases lay in between. CDR3 DNA sequence: TGTGCCAGCAGCCAGGGGTCCCAAGAGACCCAGTACTTC. Translated, it gives CASSQGSQETQYF.

The J gene is TRBJ1-4, the V gene TRBV10-1; no clear D gene. The CDR3 length is 11 residues. Germline-derived CDR1 and CDR2 are WNHNN and SYGVQD (reference sequence). Trimming removed 3 bases from V and 11 bases from J, with 7 bases in between. The CDR3 nucleotides are TGCGCCAGCAGTGATGATAGCAAACTGTTTTTT. This sequence encodes CASSDDSKLFF.

At least ten counts were recorded for this clone. For the CDR3, the DNA is TGTGCCAGCAGCCCCCAGGGGGTCACTGAAGCTTTCTTT. Translation: CASSPQGVTEAFF. This sequence joins TRBV7-9 and TRBJ1-1, with TRBD1 identical over 7 bases. The germline CDR1 and CDR2 sequences are SEHNR and FQNEAQ (reference sequence). V trimming: 5 bases; J trimming: 4 bases; junction bases outside the gene matches: 4. The CDR3 has 13 amino acids.

The chain carries TRBV7-5 and TRBJ2-6; TRBD2 is taken as the D call from the table, unchecked against the DNA. TRBV7-5 is a known pseudogene. The CDR3 is made up of 15 amino acids. The CDR3 DNA follows: TGTGTCAGAAGCCAGAGAAGACTGGGGGCCAACGTCCTGACTTTC. It translates to CVRSQRRLGANVLTF.

The V gene is TRBV7-6, the J gene TRBJ2-5; D is ambiguous. Between the trimmed V and J ends, which lost 1 base and 7 bases, there was a span of 4 bases. This CDR3 contains 11 residues. Germline CDR1 and CDR2: SGHVS and FNYEAQ. The CDR3 here is CASSLERTQYF. The DNA of the CDR3 is TGTGCCAGCAGCTTAGAGCGGACCCAGTACTTC.

The V and J genes are TRBV3-1 (or the pseudogene TRBV3-2) and TRBJ1-2; 10 nucleotides agree with TRBD1. The CDR3 covers 18 residues. With V trimmed by 1 base and J by 0 bases, 8 bases remained unmatched. Germline CDR1 LGHDT, CDR2 YNNKEL (reference sequence). CDR3 bases: TGTGCCAGCAGCCAAGTCCGGACAGGGGGATCCCCTAACTATGGCTACACCTTC. Protein product: CASSQVRTGGSPNYGYTF.

The chain couples TRBV9 to TRBJ2-3; 15 nucleotides line up with TRBD2. CDR1 is SGDLS and CDR2 is YYNGEE in the germline V gene. This CDR3 region has 18 residues. V lost 4 bases to trimming and J lost 2 bases; unmatched junction nucleotides: 8. This CDR3 is CASSHGTSGRTFTDTQYF. CDR3 nucleotides: TGTGCCAGCAGCCACGGGACTAGCGGGAGGACCTTCACAGATACGCAGTATTTT.

The chain recombines TRBV6-5 with TRBJ2-3; D remains unclear. With 8 bases removed from V and 6 bases from J, the gap between germline ends came to 9 bases. The CDR3 has 11 amino acids. Germline values: CDR1 MNHEY, CDR2 SVGAGI. The CDR3 region has the DNA TGTGCCAGCCGTCTCTCCGATACGCAGTATTTT. Protein: CASRLSDTQYF.

The chain carries TRBV4-2 and TRBJ2-7, with TRBD2 matching 7 bases. Looked up from germline, CDR1 is LGHNA and CDR2 is YNFKEQ. The CDR3 is made up of 16 amino acids. J gave up 7 bases and V 4 bases, and 16 bases lay outside the gene matches. DNA for the CDR3: TGTGCCAGCAGCCCAGGAGGCGGGGAGGGTCCACGGGAGCAGTACTTC. It specifies CASSPGGGEGPREQYF.

The chain's CDR3 is CAIRSGRVDEQFF. The DNA for the CDR3 is TGTGCCATCAGGAGCGGGAGGGTGGATGAGCAGTTCTTC. The rearrangement links TRBV10-3 to TRBJ2-1, with 10 positions matching TRBD2. V trimming: 6 bases; J trimming: 8 bases; junction bases outside the gene matches: 4. The CDR3 is 13 amino acids. The V gene's germline CDR1 is ENHRY and CDR2 SYGVKD.

This sequence joins TRBV2 and TRBJ2-7; 8 bases fit TRBD1. Germline V gene lookup returns CDR1 SNHLY and CDR2 FYNNEI. Trimming took 8 bases from V and 3 from J; bases not matched to a gene: 6. The CDR3 is 13 amino acids. The CDR3 here is CASLKDRGYEQYF. The CDR3 DNA follows: TGTGCCAGCCTTAAAGACAGGGGCTACGAGCAGTACTTC.

V and J are TRBV13 and TRBJ1-2; the D gene is possibly TRBD1 (5 bases). The ends were cut back, 4 bases at V and 1 base at J, with 13 bases in the middle. CDR1 is PRHDT, CDR2 FYEKMQ, per germline (reference sequence). CDR3 length: 15 residues. The CDR3 here is CASSWGEGRNYGYTF. The CDR3 DNA is TGTGCCAGCAGCTGGGGGGAGGGCCGTAACTATGGCTACACCTTC. The full variable domain, rest sourced from reference TRBV13 and TRBJ1-2, is AAGVIQSPRHLIKEKRETATLKCYPIPRHDTVYWYQQGPGQDPQFLISFYEKMQSDKGSIPDRFSAQQFSDYHSELNMSSLELGDSALYFCASSWGEGRNYGYTFGSGTRLTVV.

This chain uses TRBV5-4 with TRBJ1-4, with TRBD1 identical over 8 bases. This CDR3 is built from 14 residues. The V and J ends lost 3 bases and 8 bases, in that order; junction bases with no gene match: 6. The germline CDR1 and CDR2 sequences are SGHNT and YYREEE (reference sequence). For the CDR3, the DNA is TGTGCCAGCAGCTCGGACAGGGAAAGGGAAAAACTGTTTTTT. Translation gives CASSSDREREKLFF.

J is TRBJ2-1 and V is TRBV10-1, with 7 bases aligning to TRBD1. Trimming at V came to 3 bases and at J to 2 bases, leaving 7 bases not matched to a gene. The CDR3 is made up of 16 amino acids. Germline V lookup: CDR1 WNHNN, CDR2 SYGVQD (reference sequence). The CDR3 DNA is TGCGCCAGCAGTGACCAAACAGGGGCGGCCTACAATGAGCAGTTCTTC. The encoded protein is CASSDQTGAAYNEQFF.

The rearrangement links TRBV7-2 to TRBJ2-3, with D possibly TRBD2 on 5 matching bases. Germline-derived CDR1 and CDR2 are SGHTA and FQGNSA. The CDR3 length is 14 residues. Trimming took 5 bases from V and 4 from J, leaving 13 bases between them. CDR3 in amino acids: CASSRPEGADTQYF. CDR3 in DNA: TGTGCCAGCAGCCGCCCAGAGGGAGCAGATACGCAGTATTTT.

V gene TRBV7-7 combines with J gene TRBJ2-1; 11 bases fit TRBD2. CDR3 length: 15 residues. The trim removed 3 bases at V and 5 bases at J, leaving 3 bases unmatched. Germline V gene data show CDR1 as SSHAT and CDR2 as FNYEAQ (reference sequence). CDR3 region: CASSFTSGSHNEQFF. The CDR3 DNA reads as TGTGCCAGCAGCTTCACTAGCGGGAGCCACAATGAGCAGTTCTTC.

The chain combines TRBV28 with TRBJ2-7; 8 bases fit TRBD1. Germline V gene data show CDR1 as MDHEN and CDR2 as SYDVKM. The CDR3 spans 13 residues. With 6 bases clipped from V and 2 bases from J, the junction kept 3 bases outside the gene matches. The DNA for the CDR3 is TGTGCCAGCAGGGGGACAGGAACCTACGAGCAGTACTTC. Protein: CASRGTGTYEQYF.

This clone showed up just once. The rearrangement joins TRBV5-1 to TRBJ1-2; 7 bases match TRBD1. Germline V CDR1 and CDR2: SGHRS, YFSETQ. Losses at the gene ends were 4 bases for V and 4 bases for J; bases not matched to a gene: 10. The CDR3 sequence is 15 residues long. The DNA of the CDR3 is TGCGCCAGCAGCCCCGGGACAGCGGTACTCTATGGCTACACCTTC. Protein sequence: CASSPGTAVLYGYTF.

The chain couples TRBV11-2 to TRBJ2-2; tentatively, D is TRBD1 (5 bases). The CDR3 covers 12 residues. CDR1 is SGHAT, CDR2 FQNNGV, per germline. CDR3 loop: CVLGQNTGELFF. For the CDR3, the DNA is TGTGTCCTGGGGCAGAACACCGGGGAGCTGTTTTTT.

The chain recombines TRBV4-1 with TRBJ1-2; no clear D. The CDR3 is 14 amino acids. With 1 base removed from V and 5 bases from J, the gap between germline ends came to 11 bases. CDR1 is MGHRA and CDR2 is YSYEKL in the germline V gene. CDR3 loop: CASSQVGREYGYTF. The DNA for the CDR3 is TGCGCCAGCAGCCAAGTTGGGAGAGAATATGGCTACACCTTC.

V and J are TRBV5-1 and TRBJ2-7; 7 bases map to TRBD2. CDR1 SGHRS and CDR2 YFSETQ come from the germline V gene. J was trimmed by 0 bases and V by 2 bases; bases with no gene match: 5. The CDR3 is 15 amino acids. The CDR3 nucleotides read TGCGCCAGCAGCTTAAAGGGAGGGGTCTCCTACGAGCAGTACTTC. It encodes CASSLKGGVSYEQYF.

This clone was picked up one time. For the CDR3, the DNA is TGCGCCAGCAGCTTAGGGACAGGGACCCTCTACGAGCAGTACTTC. This codes for CASSLGTGTLYEQYF. The chain has TRBV5-1 and TRBJ2-7, with 9 bases fitting TRBD1. The ends lost 2 bases at V and 3 bases at J; junction bases unmatched: 6. Germline CDR1 is SGHRS and CDR2 is YFSETQ. The CDR3 totals 15 residues. Full variable domain (rest looked up from reference TRBV5-1 and TRBJ2-7): KAGVTQTPRYLIKTRGQQVTLSCSPISGHRSVSWYQQTPGQGLQFLFEYFSETQRNKGNFPGRFSGRQFSNSRSEMNVSTLELGDSALYLCASSLGTGTLYEQYFGPGTRLTVT.

The J gene is TRBJ1-5, the V gene TRBV9; 8 positions agree with TRBD1. The germline V gene encodes CDR1 SGDLS and CDR2 YYNGEE. J was trimmed by 4 bases and V by 3 bases; bases with no gene match: 3. The CDR3 has 14 amino acids. CDR3 sequence: CASSEGQVNQPQHF. The CDR3 coding sequence is TGTGCCAGCAGCGAGGGACAGGTGAATCAGCCCCAGCATTTT.